This TCR beta chain was found in a study of beta chain features in type 1 diabetes. Each of the CD4+ naive, central memory, regulatory and stem cell-like memory populations was sorted via CD45RO/CCR7/CD25/CD127/CD95/CD27. TCRB transcripts that were expressed got sequenced, as all of the isolated RNA had been reverse transcribed. Using immunoSEQ multiplex PCR, the repertoire was profiled, and TCRdb retains in-frame clones only, with some absent. Of 900,000 or so clones listed, about 17% are singletons. Unmatched junction bases numbered 3, after V lost 8 bases and J lost 1 base. This CDR3 is 13 amino acids long. Germline lookup yields CDR1 SGHTA and CDR2 FQGNSA. Details on this clone: Its specificity is unknown.

Findings and limits, study-wide: Patients' naive, central memory and Treg TCRB repertoires seemed closer to one another than those of healthy donors. Reduced insertions and increased deletions marked VDJ junctions in type 1 diabetes patients.

The chain combines TRBV7-2 with TRBJ2-5, with 8 bases fitting TRBD1. Material: naive CD4+ T cells from blood. The sequence came from a young woman in good health. The CDR3 here is CASRGQGQETQYF. DNA of the CDR3: TGTGCCAGCCGCGGACAGGGCCAAGAGACCCAGTACTTC.